A single sample is the source of the 22 T cell receptor beta chains below, sequenced in a study of control samples from healthy donors and cancer patients. Using immunoSEQ multiplex PCR, the repertoire was profiled, and TCRdb retains in-frame clones only, with some absent. The sample records about 120,000 clones, around 94% being singletons. Sequenced material: PBMCs. These TCRs come from a man older than 75 with head and neck cancer.

The count of this clone is one. The J gene is TRBJ2-2, the V gene TRBV5-4; the match to TRBD2 covers 13 bases. With 0 bases clipped from V and 2 bases from J, the junction kept 1 base outside the gene matches. This CDR3 has 17 residues. CDR1 and CDR2 (germline): SGHNT, YYREEE (reference sequence). The CDR3 nucleotides read TGTGCCAGCAGCTTGGGACTAGCGGGGGGTAACACCGGGGAGCTGTTTTTT. Its translation: CASSLGLAGGNTGELFF.

This chain links TRBV2 with TRBJ2-4; D remains ambiguous. Trimming pared 6 bases from V and 0 bases from J, leaving 12 bases between. The CDR3 covers 15 residues. Germline V gene sequence: CDR1 SNHLY, CDR2 FYNNEI. The CDR3 here is CASSQDPLAKNIQYF. The CDR3 coding sequence is TGTGCCAGCAGCCAGGACCCCCTAGCCAAAAACATTCAGTACTTC. Based on the CDR3 plus reference TRBV2 and TRBJ2-4, the full variable domain is EPEVTQTPSHQVTQMGQEVILRCVPISNHLYFYWYRQILGQKVEFLVSFYNNEISEKSEIFDDQFSVERPDGSNFTLKIRSTKLEDSAMYFCASSQDPLAKNIQYFGAGTRLSVL.

This clone was found once. This chain links TRBV6-1 with TRBJ2-2, with TRBD1 as a possible D gene (6 bases). The V gene lost 3 bases and the J gene lost 0 bases, with 17 bases spanning the gap. Germline loops: CDR1 MNHNS, CDR2 SASEGT. The CDR3 runs to 18 residues. CDR3 sequence (DNA): TGTGCCAGCAGTGAGATCCGGTCCAGGGGCACGAACACCGGGGAGCTGTTTTTT. This codes for CASSEIRSRGTNTGELFF.

V gene TRBV14 combines with J gene TRBJ2-5; 8 nucleotides align to TRBD2. The CDR3 is 15 amino acids. V gave up 6 bases and J gave up 2 bases; unmatched junction bases: 8. Germline CDR1 is SGHDN and CDR2 is FVKESK. CDR3 region: CASSLSGGWQETQYF. CDR3 nucleotide sequence: TGTGCCAGCAGTCTGAGCGGGGGATGGCAAGAGACCCAGTACTTC.

J is TRBJ2-1 and V is TRBV9; TRBD1 matches at 7 bases. The germline gives CDR1 SGDLS, CDR2 YYNGEE. The CDR3 runs 17 residues. The ends lost 3 bases at V and 0 bases at J; junction bases unmatched: 9. The CDR3 is CASSAAFRDSSYNEQFF. In DNA form, the CDR3 reads TGTGCCAGCAGCGCAGCCTTCCGGGACAGCTCCTACAATGAGCAGTTCTTC.

V and J are TRBV5-1 and TRBJ2-7; 7 bases are a match to TRBD2. V shed 3 bases, J shed 6 bases, and the junction held 12 bases outside the gene matches. Germline CDR1 SGHRS, CDR2 YFSETQ. The CDR3 extends over 15 amino acids. CDR3 in DNA: TGCGCCAGCAGCTCTTGGGGAGGGGTGGGAACCGAGCAGTACTTC. It translates to CASSSWGGVGTEQYF. Combining the CDR3 with reference TRBV5-1 and TRBJ2-7 gives the whole variable domain KAGVTQTPRYLIKTRGQQVTLSCSPISGHRSVSWYQQTPGQGLQFLFEYFSETQRNKGNFPGRFSGRQFSNSRSEMNVSTLELGDSALYLCASSSWGGVGTEQYFGPGTRLTVT.

This chain joins TRBV6-5 and TRBJ2-7; D possibly corresponds to TRBD2 (6 bases). V shed 7 bases and J shed 0 bases, with 10 bases lying between them. This CDR3 has 13 amino acids. CDR1 and CDR2 (germline): MNHEY, SVGAGI. CDR3 coding DNA: TGTGCCAGCACCAGACTAGACTCCTACGAGCAGTACTTC. It yields the protein CASTRLDSYEQYF.

The V and J genes are TRBV27 and TRBJ1-1, with TRBD1 matching 7 bases. Germline V gene data show CDR1 as MNHEY and CDR2 as SMNVEV (reference sequence). This CDR3 is built from 15 residues. J was trimmed by 3 bases and V by 1 base; bases with no gene match: 5. In DNA form, the CDR3 reads TGTGCCAGCAGTTTATTAGACAGGGCGGACACTGAAGCTTTCTTT. Translated: CASSLLDRADTEAFF.

V usage is TRBV6-6 and J usage is TRBJ2-7; D could derive from TRBD1 or TRBD2 (5 bases each). Germline V gene data show CDR1 as MNHNY and CDR2 as SVGAGI (reference sequence). This CDR3 spans 18 amino acids. Trimming removed 5 bases from V and 0 bases from J, with 23 bases in between. CDR3: CASSRGKTAETPSYEQYF. The CDR3 region has the DNA TGTGCCAGCAGTCGGGGAAAGACAGCCGAAACCCCCTCCTACGAGCAGTACTTC.

This chain connects TRBV4-2 to TRBJ1-2; D possibly corresponds to TRBD1 (5 bases). Germline V CDR1 and CDR2: LGHNA, YNFKEQ. CDR3 length equals 18 residues. V lost 0 bases to trimming and J lost 0 bases, with 17 bases between them. The CDR3 sequence: CASSQETAGTATNYGYTF. CDR3 nucleotides: TGTGCCAGCAGCCAAGAGACGGCAGGGACGGCTACTAACTATGGCTACACCTTC.

This chain connects TRBV5-6 to TRBJ2-3; 9 positions agree with TRBD1. Germline CDR1 is SGHDT and CDR2 is YYEEEE. J was trimmed by 7 bases and V by 5 bases; bases with no gene match: 20. The CDR3 totals 18 residues. Written as DNA, the CDR3 is TGTGCCAGCAGTGGGTTTGATGGGACAGGGATCGAACCTTATACGCAGTATTTT. This translates into CASSGFDGTGIEPYTQYF.

The genes are TRBV10-3 and TRBJ1-2, with a possible D match to TRBD1 (5 bases). V was cut by 3 bases and J by 4 bases, with 12 bases left in between. Germline V gives CDR1 ENHRY, CDR2 SYGVKD. The CDR3 is made up of 14 amino acids. CDR3 in amino acids: CAISDGVGTYGYTF. Here the CDR3 DNA reads TGTGCCATCAGTGACGGGGTGGGGACCTATGGCTACACCTTC.

This rearrangement joins TRBV6-6 to TRBJ1-4; perhaps TRBD1 as D (5 bases). V shed 3 bases and J shed 3 bases, with 8 bases lying between them. The CDR3 has 14 amino acids. CDR1 MNHNY and CDR2 SVGAGI come from the germline V gene (reference sequence). The CDR3 region has the DNA TGTGCCAGCAGTTATGGGGGTGCTAATGAAAAACTGTTTTTT. It yields the protein CASSYGGANEKLFF.

This chain joins TRBV9 and TRBJ2-5; the D is unclear. CDR3 size: 16 residues. The germline V gene encodes CDR1 SGDLS and CDR2 YYNGEE. V lost 3 bases, J lost 0 bases, and 15 bases lay in between. The CDR3 DNA reads TGTGCCAGCAGCGCGACGTTAATAGGAGACCAAGAGACCCAGTACTTC. Translation gives CASSATLIGDQETQYF.

In nucleotides, the CDR3 is TGTGCCACCAGCGTCCACAGGGTGGGCCAAGAAAAACTGTTTTTT. Translated: CATSVHRVGQEKLFF. The chain couples TRBV15 to TRBJ1-4, with D possibly matching TRBD1 (6 bases). CDR1 is LNHNV, CDR2 YYDKDF, per germline (reference sequence). The CDR3 contains 15 residues. V gave up 5 bases and J gave up 8 bases, with 18 bases separating them. The complete variable domain, with remaining parts taken from reference TRBV15 and TRBJ1-4, reads DAMVIQNPRYQVTQFGKPVTLSCSQTLNHNVMYWYQQKSSQAPKLLFHYYDKDFNNEADTPDNFQSRRPNTSFCFLDIRSPGLGDTAMYLCATSVHRVGQEKLFFGSGTQLSVL.

This clone was detected once. The chain recombines TRBV5-5 with TRBJ2-6; unclear D gene. The V end was cut by 3 bases, the J end by 0 bases, with 10 bases between. The germline gives CDR1 SGHKS, CDR2 YYEKEE (reference sequence). The CDR3 has 16 amino acids. The CDR3, as DNA: TGTGCCAGCAGCTCATCTGGACGCTCTGGGGCCAACGTCCTGACTTTC. Translating gives CASSSSGRSGANVLTF.

The chain has TRBV19 and TRBJ2-5; no clear D gene. V lost 7 bases, J lost 5 bases, and 17 bases lay in between. Germline V CDR1 and CDR2: LNHDA, SQIVND (reference sequence). This CDR3 region has 14 residues. CDR3 residues: CASKSQAMGETQYF. DNA for the CDR3: TGTGCCAGTAAGTCCCAGGCCATGGGGGAGACCCAGTACTTC.

The J gene is TRBJ1-1, the V gene TRBV29-1; the D gene is possibly TRBD1 (6 bases). The CDR3 is made up of 12 amino acids. V was clipped by 6 bases and J by 6 bases, with 14 bases between them. Germline V gene data show CDR1 as SQVTM and CDR2 as ANQGSEA. This CDR3 is CSVRDNRPEAFF. CDR3 in DNA: TGCAGCGTAAGGGACAACAGACCTGAAGCTTTCTTT.

The rearrangement joins TRBV15 to TRBJ1-5, with D maybe TRBD1 (6 bases). The CDR3 contains 16 residues. Germline CDR1 LNHNV, CDR2 YYDKDF (reference sequence). Trimming took off 2 bases at V and 2 bases at J, with 13 bases between the two ends. The DNA of the CDR3 is TGTGCCACCAGCAGACGAAGGGGGGAGGGCAATCAGCCCCAGCATTTT. It codes for CATSRRRGEGNQPQHF. The full variable domain, its missing parts supplied by reference TRBV15 and TRBJ1-5, is DAMVIQNPRYQVTQFGKPVTLSCSQTLNHNVMYWYQQKSSQAPKLLFHYYDKDFNNEADTPDNFQSRRPNTSFCFLDIRSPGLGDTAMYLCATSRRRGEGNQPQHFGDGTRLSIL.

This chain links TRBV5-1 with TRBJ2-2; D uncertain. The germline CDR1 and CDR2 sequences are SGHRS and YFSETQ. Deletions cut 2 bases from V and 4 bases from J, with 6 bases between. The CDR3 is 13 residues long. CDR3 sequence: CASSFSPTGELFF. CDR3 bases: TGCGCCAGCAGCTTCAGTCCCACCGGGGAGCTGTTTTTT.

This clone was detected only once. V and J are TRBV5-1 and TRBJ1-2, with 8 nucleotides matching TRBD1. CDR3 length: 17 residues. Germline values: CDR1 SGHRS, CDR2 YFSETQ. Trimming removed 1 base from V and 4 bases from J; junction bases left unmatched: 12. CDR3: CASSLTDRAVDSYGYTF. DNA of the CDR3: TGCGCCAGCAGCTTGACGGACAGGGCAGTAGACTCCTATGGCTACACCTTC.

The chain employs TRBV6-2 or TRBV6-3 and TRBJ1-1; no firm D call. CDR1 is MNHEY, CDR2 SVGEGT, per germline. Between the trimmed V and J ends, which lost 6 bases and 10 bases, there was a span of 15 bases. CDR3 length: 12 amino acids. CDR3 DNA sequence: TGTGCCAGCAGCCTGGACTCAATAGTAGCTTTCTTT. Amino acid sequence: CASSLDSIVAFF.